These T cell receptor beta chains were read from a single sample in a study of blood T cells in healthy people across ages. TCRdb ran MiXCR on the 5' RACE reads and lists one entry per CDR3 protein. The table shows fewer than 750,000 distinct CDR3 sequences, with 40% to 50% occurring only once. Sequenced sample: blood. The source is a man at least 80 years old in good health. Each CDR3 is given with its conserved first and last residue. Fields, in order: clone size, D gene, J gene, V gene, CDR3 protein, CDR3 DNA. The D gene is left open where the match is weak. Size tells how often a clone was seen (once, few, many) or the class of an expanded clone, and some rows leave it out.

>once|TRBD1|TRBJ1-1|TRBV7-2
CASRYRGRSMNTEAFF
TGTGCCAGCAGGTACAGGGGCCGGTCTATGAACACTGAAGCTTTCTTT
>.|TRBD1|TRBJ2-5|TRBV20-1
CSALIPGQGWTQYF
TGCAGTGCTTTGATTCCGGGACAGGGTTGGACCCAGTACTTC
>.|TRBD2|TRBJ2-1|TRBV20-1
CSARGRTSTNEQFF
TGCAGTGCTAGAGGAAGGACTAGCACCAATGAGCAGTTCTTC
>.|.|TRBJ2-1|TRBV20-1
CSASSGRGDEKFF
TGCAGTGCTAGTTCGGGACGAGGCGATGAGAAGTTCTTC
>.|TRBD1|TRBJ1-2|TRBV4-3
CASSQNLGQGVIYGYTF
TGCGCCAGCAGCCAAAACCTGGGACAGGGTGTCATCTATGGCTACACCTTC
>many|.|TRBJ2-5|TRBV15
CATERETQYF
TGTGCCACAGAGAGGGAGACCCAGTACTTC
>.|.|TRBJ2-7|TRBV2
CASSEGQGPSYEQYF
TGTGCCAGCAGTGAAGGGCAGGGGCCGTCCTACGAGCAGTACTTC
>.|.|TRBJ2-7|TRBV20-1
CSAISPSSYEQYF
TGCAGTGCTATATCCCCGAGCTCCTACGAGCAGTACTTC
>.|.|TRBJ2-7|TRBV5-1
CASSVVGDGTDEQYF
TGCGCCAGCAGCGTAGTAGGCGACGGAACCGACGAGCAGTACTTC
>.|.|TRBJ2-5|TRBV20-1
CSASQGDIRETQYF
TGCAGTGCTAGCCAAGGGGATATTCGTGAGACCCAGTACTTC
>.|.|TRBJ2-7|TRBV7-2
CASSLGGPLSYEQYF
TGTGCCAGCAGCTTAGGGGGACCTCTCTCCTACGAGCAGTACTTC
>.|.|TRBJ2-7|TRBV2
CASSEAGFVGYEQYF
TGTGCCAGCAGTGAGGCGGGCTTTGTGGGTTACGAGCAGTACTTC
>.|.|TRBJ2-1|TRBV5-1
CASSLDGGLLNEQFF
TGCGCCAGCAGCTTGGATGGGGGCTTGTTGAATGAGCAGTTCTTC